The rows below give T cell receptor beta chains drawn from one sample of a study of blood T cell repertoires in COVID-19. TCRdb keeps only in-frame clones here, not all; method: immunoSEQ multiplex PCR. The sample lists approximately 54,000 clones; about 82% were seen once. The source material was peripheral blood. The source of these receptors is a man at least 80 years old with active COVID-19. CDR3s include the opening cysteine and the closing phenylalanine or tryptophan. D genes are given only for firm matches. Size is omitted from some rows. Given values are once, few, many or a class for expanded clones.

D: TRBD2
size: -
V: TRBV5-4
J: TRBJ2-1
length: 15
DNA: TGTGCCAGCAGCTACGGGACTAGCTCCTACAATGAGCAGTTCTTC
CDR3: CASSYGTSSYNEQFF

D: -
size: -
V: TRBV7-7
J: TRBJ2-5
length: 15
DNA: TGTGCCAGCAGCACCGGGACTGGAAACCAAGAGACCCAGTACTTC
CDR3: CASSTGTGNQETQYF

D: -
size: once
V: TRBV7-9
J: TRBJ2-5
length: 15
DNA: TGTGCCAGCAGCTTAGAAGGGGTGGGGGCTAAGACCCAGTACTTC
CDR3: CASSLEGVGAKTQYF

D: TRBD1
size: -
V: TRBV5-1
J: TRBJ1-1
length: 17
DNA: TGCGCCAGCAGTTCTACCGGGACAGGGGACCCGAACACTGAAGCTTTCTTT
CDR3: CASSSTGTGDPNTEAFF

D: TRBD2
size: -
V: TRBV4-2
J: TRBJ2-1
length: 18
DNA: TGTGCCAGCAGCCAAGAGGGGAGACTAGCGGGATCCTACAATGAGCAGTTCTTC
CDR3: CASSQEGRLAGSYNEQFF

D: -
size: -
V: TRBV9
J: TRBJ2-1
length: 12
DNA: TGTGCCAGCAGCGTAAGCGGCAATGAGCAGTTCTTC
CDR3: CASSVSGNEQFF

D: -
size: once
V: TRBV5-8
J: TRBJ1-1
length: 16
DNA: TGTGCCAGCAGCTTGGACTGGGGGCGAAGGAACACTGAAGCTTTCTTT
CDR3: CASSLDWGRRNTEAFF

D: -
size: -
V: TRBV15
J: TRBJ1-4
length: 16
DNA: TGTGCCACCAGCAGAGATTACGGGGAGCTCGGTGAAAAACTGTTTTTT
CDR3: CATSRDYGELGEKLFF

D: TRBD1
size: -
V: TRBV3-1/TRBV3-2
J: TRBJ2-7
length: 19
DNA: TGTGCCAGCAGCCAAGACAGTGAGTTGGTGGGGACAGGGGGCTGCGAGCAGTACTTC
CDR3: CASSQDSELVGTGGCEQYF

D: TRBD1
size: -
V: TRBV5-6
J: TRBJ1-2
length: 15
DNA: TGTGCCAGCAGCCCCCTGACAGGGGAGAACTATGGCTACACCTTC
CDR3: CASSPLTGENYGYTF

D: -
size: -
V: TRBV7-2
J: TRBJ2-3
length: 14
DNA: TGTGCCAGCAGCCCTTATAGCGGAACAGATACGCAGTATTTT
CDR3: CASSPYSGTDTQYF

D: TRBD1
size: -
V: TRBV7-9
J: TRBJ2-7
length: 15
DNA: TGTGCCAGCAGCACGCCGGGACAGGGGGCCTACGAGCAGTACTTC
CDR3: CASSTPGQGAYEQYF

D: -
size: -
V: TRBV6-6
J: TRBJ2-3
length: 14
DNA: TGTGCCGCACGGGGAGGAGGCAACACAGATACGCAGTATTTT
CDR3: CAARGGGNTDTQYF

D: TRBD1
size: -
V: TRBV20-1
J: TRBJ1-2
length: 15
DNA: TGCAGTGCTAGTACGGGACAGGGATTTAGCTATGGCTACACCTTC
CDR3: CSASTGQGFSYGYTF

D: -
size: few
V: TRBV7-3
J: TRBJ2-2
length: 15
DNA: TGTGCCAGCAGCTTATGGACTGGAAACACCGGGGAGCTGTTTTTT
CDR3: CASSLWTGNTGELFF

D: -
size: once
V: TRBV7-8
J: TRBJ2-7
length: 13
DNA: TGTGCCAGCAGCCCCAGGGCCGGGGGTGAGCAGTACTTC
CDR3: CASSPRAGGEQYF

D: -
size: -
V: TRBV5-5
J: TRBJ1-3
length: 14
DNA: TGTGCCTCGTCGCGGGGTGGCTCTGGAAACACCATATATTTT
CDR3: CASSRGGSGNTIYF

D: -
size: -
V: TRBV5-1
J: TRBJ2-5
length: 16
DNA: TGCGCCAGCAGCTTGTCAGGGCCTCAGGTTGAGGAGACCCAGTACTTC
CDR3: CASSLSGPQVEETQYF

D: -
size: -
V: TRBV24-1
J: TRBJ1-1
length: 12
DNA: TGTGCCACCAGTGACCCGGACACGAAGGCTTTCTTT
CDR3: CATSDPDTKAFF

D: TRBD1
size: -
V: TRBV10-3
J: TRBJ1-1
length: 16
DNA: TGTGCCATCAGTGAGACAAGGACAGGGGGGGGGACTGAAGCTTTCTTT
CDR3: CAISETRTGGGTEAFF

D: -
size: once
V: TRBV9
J: TRBJ2-3
length: 12
DNA: TGTGCCAGCAGCGATGTTTCGGATACGCAGTATTTT
CDR3: CASSDVSDTQYF

D: TRBD1
size: once
V: TRBV7-2
J: TRBJ2-7
length: 14
DNA: TGTGCCAGCAGCTCTAGGGCGAACAGGGGAGAGCAGTACTTC
CDR3: CASSSRANRGEQYF

D: -
size: -
V: TRBV11-2
J: TRBJ2-2
length: 14
DNA: TGTGCCAGCAGCTTAGATCGCACAGTCGGGGAGCTGTTTTTT
CDR3: CASSLDRTVGELFF

D: -
size: -
V: TRBV28
J: TRBJ1-2
length: 12
DNA: TGTGCCAGCTCCGACAGGTTAGGCGGCTACACCTTC
CDR3: CASSDRLGGYTF

D: -
size: -
V: TRBV30
J: TRBJ1-3
length: 14
DNA: TGTGCCTGGAGTGAATTAGGAGGGGGAAACACCATATATTTT
CDR3: CAWSELGGGNTIYF

D: TRBD2
size: -
V: TRBV13
J: TRBJ2-1
length: 16
DNA: TGTGCCAGCAGCTTAGGCCGCCTAGCGGGAGTTAATGAGCAGTTCTTC
CDR3: CASSLGRLAGVNEQFF

D: TRBD2
size: -
V: TRBV9
J: TRBJ2-1
length: 16
DNA: TGTGCCAGCAGCGTAATCGGGACTAGCGGTTACAATGAGCAGTTCTTC
CDR3: CASSVIGTSGYNEQFF

D: TRBD1
size: -
V: TRBV12-5
J: TRBJ2-1
length: 16
DNA: TGTGCTAGTGGTTTGGCCTCCAGGGGGCAGGGCAATGAGCAGTTCTTC
CDR3: CASGLASRGQGNEQFF

D: -
size: few
V: TRBV14
J: TRBJ1-1
length: 13
DNA: TGTGCCAGCAGCCAAGCCGGGGTCACTGAAGCTTTCTTT
CDR3: CASSQAGVTEAFF

D: TRBD2
size: -
V: TRBV18
J: TRBJ2-7
length: 15
DNA: TGTGCCAGCTCACCACTCCGTCTAGCGGGAGTCGAGCAGTACTTC
CDR3: CASSPLRLAGVEQYF

D: TRBD2
size: -
V: TRBV5-6
J: TRBJ2-7
length: 14
DNA: TGTGCCAGCAGCTTAAGCGGGGGATCCTACGAGCAGTACTTC
CDR3: CASSLSGGSYEQYF

D: -
size: -
V: TRBV30
J: TRBJ2-6
length: 15
DNA: TGTGCCTGGAGTGACAGGGTATCTGGGGCCAACGTCCTGACTTTC
CDR3: CAWSDRVSGANVLTF

D: TRBD2
size: -
V: TRBV24-1
J: TRBJ2-3
length: 18
DNA: TGTGCCACCAGTGATGCTCCGGGACTAGCGGATAGCACAGATACGCAGTATTTT
CDR3: CATSDAPGLADSTDTQYF

D: -
size: -
V: TRBV7-2
J: TRBJ2-1
length: 14
DNA: TGTGCCAGCAGCCTCACTCTCGAGAACTATAAGCAGTTCTTC
CDR3: CASSLTLENYKQFF

D: -
size: -
V: TRBV19
J: TRBJ1-4
length: 18
DNA: TGTGCCAGTAGTCCCCCCGACTGGTGGGGGACTACTAATGAAAAACTGTTTTTT
CDR3: CASSPPDWWGTTNEKLFF

D: -
size: -
V: TRBV6-1
J: TRBJ1-1
length: 15
DNA: TGTGCCAGCAGTGAGTTGGGCTTCGACGGCACTGAAGCTTTCTTT
CDR3: CASSELGFDGTEAFF

D: -
size: -
V: TRBV19
J: TRBJ2-1
length: 13
DNA: TGTGCCAGTAGTATGCGGACTTTTAATGAGCAGTTCTTC
CDR3: CASSMRTFNEQFF

D: -
size: -
V: TRBV4-2
J: TRBJ2-3
length: 16
DNA: TGTGCCAGCAGCCAAGAGGGGAATAGCGGCACAGATACGCAGTATTTT
CDR3: CASSQEGNSGTDTQYF

D: -
size: -
V: TRBV5-1
J: TRBJ1-6
length: 14
DNA: TGCGCCAGCAGCTTGGACGGGGGGGATTCACCCCTCCACTTT
CDR3: CASSLDGGDSPLHF

D: TRBD1
size: -
V: TRBV18
J: TRBJ1-3
length: 15
DNA: TGTGCCAGCTCACTACTTAAGGGACAGGAAAACACCATATATTTT
CDR3: CASSLLKGQENTIYF

D: TRBD1
size: -
V: TRBV5-4
J: TRBJ2-3
length: 16
DNA: TGTGCCAGCAGCTCGCCGGGACAGGAAGGAGGGGATACGCAGTATTTT
CDR3: CASSSPGQEGGDTQYF

D: -
size: -
V: TRBV4-3
J: TRBJ2-7
length: 15
DNA: TGCGCCAGCAGCCAAGATCTGGACGGGACCTACGAGCAGTACTTC
CDR3: CASSQDLDGTYEQYF

D: TRBD1
size: -
V: TRBV6-5
J: TRBJ2-2
length: 13
DNA: TGTGCCAGCAGTACAGGGGGCACCGGGGAGCTGTTTTTT
CDR3: CASSTGGTGELFF

D: -
size: -
V: TRBV5-6
J: TRBJ2-7
length: 11
DNA: TGTGCCAGCAGCTTCACAATCGAGCAGTACTTC
CDR3: CASSFTIEQYF

D: -
size: once
V: TRBV12-3/TRBV12-4
J: TRBJ2-3
length: 13
DNA: TGTGCCAGCAGTAACGACTATTCCGATACGCAGTATTTT
CDR3: CASSNDYSDTQYF

D: -
size: few
V: TRBV7-9
J: TRBJ2-7
length: 14
DNA: TGTGCCAGCAGCCCGGACTCCAGCTCCTACGAGCAGTACTTC
CDR3: CASSPDSSSYEQYF

D: -
size: -
V: TRBV10-1
J: TRBJ1-1
length: 14
DNA: TGCGCCAGCAGTGATCGGGGTCTGAACACTGAAGCTTTCTTT
CDR3: CASSDRGLNTEAFF